These 18 T cell receptor beta chains were sequenced from one sample in a study of cytomegalovirus exposure and HLA in healthy donors (dated by TCRdb to 2016 to 2017). Receptor amplification or capture employed the immunoSEQ multiplex PCR assay. For the multiplex PCR, a mixture combining 60 forward primers for TCR Vbeta segments and 13 reverse primers for TCR Jbeta segments was used. Held by TCRdb, this immuneACCESS table contains in-frame sequences only and omits some clones. Under half of the omission traces to an unresolved V gene where checked; the cause of the rest is unknown. This sample has some 240,000 clones in its table, and nearly 95% of those were observed once. Less than 2% of the sample is taken by the ten largest. Sequencing was performed on PBMCs. The origin of the receptors is a girl aged 2 to 9 in good health and CMV-seronegative.

The rearrangement joins TRBV27 to TRBJ1-1; 9 bases are a match to TRBD1. Germline V CDR1 and CDR2: MNHEY, SMNVEV (reference sequence). The ends lost 0 bases at V and 3 bases at J; junction bases unmatched: 2. This CDR3 comprises 15 residues. In nucleotides, the CDR3 is TGTGCCAGCAGTTTATCTGGACAGGGGCACACTGAAGCTTTCTTT. Its translation is CASSLSGQGHTEAFF.

J is TRBJ1-5 and V is TRBV5-6; D possibly corresponds to TRBD1 (6 bases). Germline V gene lookup returns CDR1 SGHDT and CDR2 YYEEEE. The germline V and J ends were trimmed by 3 bases and 7 bases, with 26 bases remaining between them. The CDR3 loop spans 18 amino acids. CDR3 nucleotide sequence: TGTGCCAGCAGCTCTAGGGGACAACCACTTGGGGGAGGGCAGCCCCAGCATTTT. This gives the protein CASSSRGQPLGGGQPQHF.

V is TRBV2 and J is TRBJ1-1; 9 bases match TRBD1. The length of the CDR3 is 17 residues. The V and J ends lost 2 bases and 0 bases, in that order; junction bases with no gene match: 7. Per germline, CDR1 SNHLY and CDR2 FYNNEI. CDR3: CASSEWGDRDMNTEAFF. The CDR3 DNA reads TGTGCCAGCAGTGAATGGGGGGACAGGGACATGAACACTGAAGCTTTCTTT.

The J gene is TRBJ1-4, the V gene TRBV18; D is ambiguous. Trimming stripped 0 bases from V and 2 bases from J, with 7 bases between. CDR1 and CDR2 from the germline V gene are KGHSH and LQKENI. The CDR3 has 15 residues. CDR3 sequence: CASSPPSGTNEKLFF. In nucleotides, the CDR3 is TGTGCCAGCTCACCACCGAGCGGGACTAATGAAAAACTGTTTTTT.

The chain combines TRBV6-5 with TRBJ2-3, with 11 bases lining up with TRBD2. Germline V lookup: CDR1 MNHEY, CDR2 SVGAGI. V was pared by 2 bases and J by 2 bases, with 3 bases of the junction left unmatched. This CDR3 region has 16 residues. This CDR3 reads CASSYGGLAATDTQYF. The CDR3 nucleotides read TGTGCCAGCAGTTACGGGGGACTAGCGGCCACAGATACGCAGTATTTT.

This chain connects TRBV5-4 to TRBJ2-1; D gene ambiguous. V lost 1 base to trimming and J lost 8 bases, with 16 bases between them. The CDR3 length is 15 residues. Germline CDR1 reads SGHNT; CDR2 reads YYREEE (reference sequence). The CDR3 spells CASSLYLTAVDEQFF. CDR3 nucleotides: TGTGCCAGCAGCTTGTACTTGACTGCGGTAGATGAGCAGTTCTTC.

The V and J genes are TRBV19 and TRBJ1-2; D may be TRBD1 (5 bases). V lost 6 bases and J 4 bases, leaving 18 bases between the germline ends. The germline V gene encodes CDR1 LNHDA and CDR2 SQIVND (reference sequence). The CDR3 extends over 15 amino acids. The CDR3 DNA reads as TGTGCCAGTAGCCCGACTCAGGGAAACGGCTATGGCTACACCTTC. It yields the protein CASSPTQGNGYGYTF.

This clone was counted only a few times. This chain connects TRBV4-1 to TRBJ2-1; TRBD2 might be the D (5 bases). Germline CDR1 MGHRA, CDR2 YSYEKL. V lost 1 base to trimming and J lost 3 bases, with 10 bases between them. CDR3 length equals 15 residues. CDR3 in DNA: TGCGCCAGCAGCCAAGGAGACGCGGGCTACAATGAGCAGTTCTTC. Encoded protein: CASSQGDAGYNEQFF.

This chain joins TRBV30 and TRBJ1-6; the match to TRBD1 covers 8 bases. The germline gives CDR1 GTSNPN, CDR2 SVGIG (reference sequence). This CDR3 is built from 13 residues. Trimming removed 4 bases from V and 5 bases from J; junction bases left unmatched: 1. CDR3 residues: CAWTGQDNSPLHF. CDR3 bases: TGTGCCTGGACGGGACAGGATAATTCACCCCTCCACTTT.

This chain uses TRBV5-6 with TRBJ2-3; TRBD1 aligns across 7 bases. CDR1 and CDR2 from the germline V gene are SGHDT and YYEEEE. The length of the CDR3 is 14 residues. V shed 1 base, J shed 3 bases, and the junction held 2 bases outside the gene matches. The CDR3 bases are TGTGCCAGCAGCTTGTTACAGGGGACAGATACGCAGTATTTT. The encoded protein is CASSLLQGTDTQYF.

V is TRBV5-1 and J is TRBJ2-7; no clear D. In germline, CDR1 is SGHRS, CDR2 YFSETQ. Trimming pared 4 bases from V and 0 bases from J, leaving 8 bases between. CDR3 size: 13 residues. CDR3 sequence reads: CASSLPSSYEQYF. The CDR3 DNA is TGCGCCAGCAGCCTCCCCAGCTCCTACGAGCAGTACTTC.

This chain joins TRBV28 and TRBJ2-1; TRBD2 matches at 10 bases. In germline, CDR1 is MDHEN, CDR2 SYDVKM. With V trimmed by 6 bases and J by 4 bases, 6 bases remained unmatched. CDR3 length equals 15 residues. CDR3 DNA sequence: TGTGCCAGCAGCCGGACTAGCGGTTCTTACAATGAGCAGTTCTTC. It translates to CASSRTSGSYNEQFF.

V and J are TRBV7-6 and TRBJ1-4; tentatively, D is TRBD1 (5 bases). The CDR3 extends over 16 amino acids. Trimming stripped 3 bases from V and 4 bases from J, with 15 bases between. CDR1 is SGHVS, CDR2 FNYEAQ, per germline. DNA for the CDR3: TGTGCCAGCAGCTTCGGCAAGCTTAGGGGTAATGAAAAACTGTTTTTT. Protein product: CASSFGKLRGNEKLFF.

This chain links TRBV6-1 with TRBJ2-7; a possible D gene is TRBD1 (6 bases). This CDR3 region has 16 residues. The V end was cut by 3 bases, the J end by 1 base, with 16 bases between. Germline values: CDR1 MNHNS, CDR2 SASEGT. The CDR3 region is CASSDQPTGVSYEQYF. The DNA for the CDR3 is TGTGCCAGCAGTGACCAGCCGACAGGCGTTTCCTACGAGCAGTACTTC.

In DNA, the CDR3 is TGTGCCTGGACCAGGGACAGGGACACTGAAGCTTTCTTT. This gives the protein CAWTRDRDTEAFF. The chain couples TRBV30 to TRBJ1-1; 9 bases are a match to TRBD1. The CDR3 sequence is 13 residues long. J lost 3 bases, V lost 4 bases, and 3 bases had no gene match. Per germline, CDR1 GTSNPN and CDR2 SVGIG (reference sequence).

The genes are TRBV7-9 and TRBJ1-2; 7 nucleotides match TRBD1. CDR3 size: 13 residues. With 6 bases clipped from V and 4 bases from J, the junction kept 5 bases outside the gene matches. Germline CDR1 is SEHNR and CDR2 is FQNEAQ (reference sequence). The chain's CDR3 is CASSSTGPYGYTF. CDR3 in DNA: TGTGCCAGCAGTTCGACAGGGCCCTATGGCTACACCTTC.

The CDR3: CASSGGYQGTRTGELFF. The CDR3 nucleotides are TGCGCCAGCAGCGGAGGATACCAGGGGACGAGGACCGGGGAGCTGTTTTTT. The chain carries TRBV5-1 and TRBJ2-2; perhaps TRBD1 as D (6 bases). The CDR3 is 17 amino acids. Per germline, CDR1 SGHRS and CDR2 YFSETQ. The germline V and J ends were trimmed by 4 bases and 5 bases, with 21 bases remaining between them.

The V call is TRBV9, the J call TRBJ1-2; TRBD1 aligns across 7 bases. The CDR3 extends over 16 amino acids. Germline V gives CDR1 SGDLS, CDR2 YYNGEE. After removal of 3 bases from V and 6 bases from J, the junction contained 14 bases not matched to a gene. This chain's CDR3 is CASSGWDRQGRDGYTF. CDR3 bases: TGTGCCAGCAGCGGGTGGGATCGACAGGGACGGGATGGCTACACCTTC.